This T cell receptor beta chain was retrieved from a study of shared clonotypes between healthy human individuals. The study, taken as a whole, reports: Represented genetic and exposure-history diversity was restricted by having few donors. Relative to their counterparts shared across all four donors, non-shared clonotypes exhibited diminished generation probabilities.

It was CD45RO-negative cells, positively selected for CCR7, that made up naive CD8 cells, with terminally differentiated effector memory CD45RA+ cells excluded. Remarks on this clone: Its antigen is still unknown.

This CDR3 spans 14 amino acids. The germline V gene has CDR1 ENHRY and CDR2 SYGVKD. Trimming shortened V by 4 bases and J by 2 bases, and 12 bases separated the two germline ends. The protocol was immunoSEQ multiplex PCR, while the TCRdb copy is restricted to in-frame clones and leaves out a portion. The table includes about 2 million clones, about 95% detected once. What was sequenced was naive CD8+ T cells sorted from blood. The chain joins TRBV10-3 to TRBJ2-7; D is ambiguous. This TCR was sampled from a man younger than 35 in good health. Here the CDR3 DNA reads TGTGCCATCAGTGGACGACCTGAAACCTACGAGCAGTACTTC. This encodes CAISGRPETYEQYF.